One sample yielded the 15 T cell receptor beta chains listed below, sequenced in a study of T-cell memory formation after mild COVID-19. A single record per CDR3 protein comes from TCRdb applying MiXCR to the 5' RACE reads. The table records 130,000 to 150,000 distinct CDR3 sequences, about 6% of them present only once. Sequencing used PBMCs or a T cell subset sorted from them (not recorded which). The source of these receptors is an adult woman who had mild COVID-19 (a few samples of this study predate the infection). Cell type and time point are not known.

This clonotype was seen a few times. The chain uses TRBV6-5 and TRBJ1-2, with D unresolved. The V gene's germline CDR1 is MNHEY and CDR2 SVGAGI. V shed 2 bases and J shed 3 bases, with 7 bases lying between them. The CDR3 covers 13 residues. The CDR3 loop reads CASSYKGDYGYTF. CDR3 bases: TGTGCCAGCAGTTACAAAGGTGACTATGGCTACACCTTC.

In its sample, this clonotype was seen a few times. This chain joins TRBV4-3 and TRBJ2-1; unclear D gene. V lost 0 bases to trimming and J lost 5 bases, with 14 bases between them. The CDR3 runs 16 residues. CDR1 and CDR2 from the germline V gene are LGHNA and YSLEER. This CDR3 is CASSQDTGLTHNEQFF. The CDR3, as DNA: TGCGCCAGCAGCCAAGATACCGGCCTCACCCACAATGAGCAGTTCTTC.

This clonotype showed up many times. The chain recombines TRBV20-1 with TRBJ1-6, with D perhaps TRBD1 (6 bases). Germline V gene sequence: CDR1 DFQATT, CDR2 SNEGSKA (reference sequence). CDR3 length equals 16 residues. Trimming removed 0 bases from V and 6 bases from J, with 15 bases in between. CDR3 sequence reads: CSARDGGAATNSPLHF. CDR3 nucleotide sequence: TGCAGTGCTAGAGATGGGGGGGCAGCCACTAATTCACCCCTCCACTTT.

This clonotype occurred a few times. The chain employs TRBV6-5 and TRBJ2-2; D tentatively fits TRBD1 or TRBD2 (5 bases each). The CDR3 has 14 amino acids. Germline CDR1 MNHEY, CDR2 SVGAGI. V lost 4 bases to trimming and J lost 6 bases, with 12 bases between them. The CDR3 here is CASSWDPGPGELFF. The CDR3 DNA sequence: TGTGCCAGCAGTTGGGACCCCGGCCCCGGGGAGCTGTTTTTT.

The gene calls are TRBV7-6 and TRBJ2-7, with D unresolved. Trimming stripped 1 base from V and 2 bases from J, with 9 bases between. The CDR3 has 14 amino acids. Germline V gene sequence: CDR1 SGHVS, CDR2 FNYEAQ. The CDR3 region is CASSLDPGPYEQYF. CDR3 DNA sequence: TGTGCCAGCAGCTTAGATCCAGGCCCCTACGAGCAGTACTTC.

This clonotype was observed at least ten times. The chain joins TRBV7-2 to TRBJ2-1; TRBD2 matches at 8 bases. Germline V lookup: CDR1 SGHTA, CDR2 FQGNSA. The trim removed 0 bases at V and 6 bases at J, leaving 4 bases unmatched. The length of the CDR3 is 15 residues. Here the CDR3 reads CASSLAGTRGNEQFF. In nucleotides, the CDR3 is TGTGCCAGCAGCTTAGCCGGGACTAGAGGCAATGAGCAGTTCTTC.

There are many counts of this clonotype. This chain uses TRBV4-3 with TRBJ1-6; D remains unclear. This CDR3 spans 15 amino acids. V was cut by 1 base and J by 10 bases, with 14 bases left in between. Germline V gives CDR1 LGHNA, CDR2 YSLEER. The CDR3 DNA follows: TGCGCCAGCAGCCAAGGGCATTCATCCTCGTCACCCCTCCACTTT. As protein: CASSQGHSSSSPLHF.

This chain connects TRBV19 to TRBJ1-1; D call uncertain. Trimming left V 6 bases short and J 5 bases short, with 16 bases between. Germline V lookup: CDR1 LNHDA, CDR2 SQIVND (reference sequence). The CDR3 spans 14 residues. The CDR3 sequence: CASSPLTRWTEAFF. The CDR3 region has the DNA TGTGCCAGTAGCCCTTTGACCCGGTGGACTGAAGCTTTCTTT.

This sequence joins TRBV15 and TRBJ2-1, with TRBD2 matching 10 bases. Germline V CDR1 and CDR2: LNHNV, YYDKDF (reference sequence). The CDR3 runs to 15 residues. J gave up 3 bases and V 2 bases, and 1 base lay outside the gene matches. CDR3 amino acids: CATSRRLAGYNEQFF. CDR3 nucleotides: TGTGCCACCAGCAGAAGACTAGCGGGCTACAATGAGCAGTTCTTC.

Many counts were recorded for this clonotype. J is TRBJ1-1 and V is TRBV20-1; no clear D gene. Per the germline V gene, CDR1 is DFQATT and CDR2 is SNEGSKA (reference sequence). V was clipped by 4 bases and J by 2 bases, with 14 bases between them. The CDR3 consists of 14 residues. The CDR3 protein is CSAIGPKGNTEAFF. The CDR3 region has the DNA TGCAGTGCTATTGGGCCCAAGGGTAACACTGAAGCTTTCTTT.

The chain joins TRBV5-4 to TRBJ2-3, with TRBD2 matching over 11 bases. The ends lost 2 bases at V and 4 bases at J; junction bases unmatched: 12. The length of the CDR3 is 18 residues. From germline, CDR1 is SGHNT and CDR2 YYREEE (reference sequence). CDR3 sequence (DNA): TGTGCCAGCAGCTTAGTGGGATTAGCGGGGGGGCCATCAGATACGCAGTATTTT. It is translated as CASSLVGLAGGPSDTQYF.

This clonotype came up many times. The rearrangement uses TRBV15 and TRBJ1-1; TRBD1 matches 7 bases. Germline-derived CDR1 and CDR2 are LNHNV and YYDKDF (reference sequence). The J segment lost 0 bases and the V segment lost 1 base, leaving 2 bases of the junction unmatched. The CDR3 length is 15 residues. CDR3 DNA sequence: TGTGCCACCAGCAGAGCGGGACAGTTGAACACTGAAGCTTTCTTT. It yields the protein CATSRAGQLNTEAFF.

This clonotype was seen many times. This CDR3 reads CASNRDSFTDTQYF. DNA for the CDR3: TGTGCCAGCAATCGGGACAGCTTCACAGATACGCAGTATTTT. The rearrangement joins TRBV2 to TRBJ2-3; 7 positions match TRBD1. CDR3 size: 14 residues. Germline CDR1 reads SNHLY; CDR2 reads FYNNEI. Trimming removed 7 bases from V and 2 bases from J; junction bases left unmatched: 6. Filled out from reference TRBV2 and TRBJ2-3, the complete variable domain reads EPEVTQTPSHQVTQMGQEVILRCVPISNHLYFYWYRQILGQKVEFLVSFYNNEISEKSEIFDDQFSVERPDGSNFTLKIRSTKLEDSAMYFCASNRDSFTDTQYFGPGTRLTVL.

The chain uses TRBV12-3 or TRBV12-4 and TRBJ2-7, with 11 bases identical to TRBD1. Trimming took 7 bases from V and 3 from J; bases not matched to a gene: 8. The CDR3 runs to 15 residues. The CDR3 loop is CASNSIGTGGYEQYF. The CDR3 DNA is TGTGCCAGCAATTCCATTGGGACAGGGGGCTACGAGCAGTACTTC.

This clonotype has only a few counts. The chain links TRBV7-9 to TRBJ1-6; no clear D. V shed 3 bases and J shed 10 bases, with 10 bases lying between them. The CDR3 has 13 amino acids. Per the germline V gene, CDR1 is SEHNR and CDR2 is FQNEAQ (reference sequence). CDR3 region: CASSLLVESPLHF. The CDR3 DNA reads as TGTGCCAGCAGCTTGCTGGTGGAATCACCCCTCCACTTT.